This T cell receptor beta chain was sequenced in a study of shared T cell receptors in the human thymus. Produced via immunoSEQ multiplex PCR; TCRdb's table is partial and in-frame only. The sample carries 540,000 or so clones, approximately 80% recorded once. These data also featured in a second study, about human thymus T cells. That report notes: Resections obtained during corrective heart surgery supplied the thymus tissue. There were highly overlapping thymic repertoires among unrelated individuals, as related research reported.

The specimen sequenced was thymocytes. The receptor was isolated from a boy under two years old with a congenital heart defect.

Here the CDR3 reads CASSFRPRLAGFTDTQYF. CDR3 nucleotide sequence: TGTGCCAGCAGCTTCCGTCCCCGGCTAGCGGGATTCACAGATACGCAGTATTTT. V gene TRBV7-2 combines with J gene TRBJ2-3, with TRBD2 matching over 9 bases. CDR1 and CDR2 from the germline V gene are SGHTA and FQGNSA. CDR3 size: 18 residues. V lost 3 bases to trimming and J lost 2 bases; unmatched junction nucleotides: 12.